The 9 T cell receptor beta chains reported below all come from one sample, sequenced in a study of shared clonotypes between healthy human individuals. Only in-frame clones appear in the TCRdb table, and some are missing; sequencing was by immunoSEQ multiplex PCR. In the table there are a few million clones, about 92% of which are singletons. Sequences were obtained from naive CD4+ T cells sorted from blood. The subset: CD45RA+ positively selected. The origin of the receptors is a man younger than 35 in good health.

This clone was observed a single time. The chain couples TRBV16 to TRBJ2-7; D not certain. Germline CDR1 is KGHSY and CDR2 is FQNENV. The V end was cut by 2 bases, the J end by 2 bases, with 10 bases between. CDR3 length: 14 amino acids. CDR3: CASSQRRPTYEQYF. The CDR3 nucleotides read TGTGCCAGCAGCCAACGCCGGCCGACCTACGAGCAGTACTTC. The full variable domain, rest sourced from reference TRBV16 and TRBJ2-7, is GEEVAQTPKHLVRGEGQKAKLYCAPIKGHSYVFWYQQVLKNEFKFLISFQNENVFDETGMPKERFSAKCLPNSPCSLEIQATKLEDSAVYFCASSQRRPTYEQYFGPGTRLTVT.

The chain has TRBV19 and TRBJ2-7; no definite D call. Trimming took 0 bases from V and 3 from J, leaving 15 bases between them. The CDR3 sequence is 16 residues long. Germline-derived CDR1 and CDR2 are LNHDA and SQIVND (reference sequence). CDR3 in amino acids: CASSIDAKKAIYEQYF. CDR3 DNA: TGTGCCAGTAGTATAGATGCAAAAAAGGCTATCTACGAGCAGTACTTC.

The genes are TRBV6-5 and TRBJ1-1; D call uncertain. Trimming took 4 bases from V and 1 from J, leaving 10 bases between them. This CDR3 comprises 14 residues. The V gene's germline CDR1 is MNHEY and CDR2 SVGAGI. As DNA, the CDR3 is TGTGCCAGCAGTTTCTCGGCGGGGAACACTGAAGCTTTCTTT. Encoded protein: CASSFSAGNTEAFF.

The chain carries TRBV10-1 and TRBJ2-5, with 8 nucleotides matching TRBD2. The V segment lost 3 bases and the J segment 1 base; nucleotides outside the gene matches: 7. The CDR3 totals 16 residues. CDR1 is WNHNN and CDR2 is SYGVQD in the germline V gene (reference sequence). CDR3 region: CASSDSKRGTQETQYF. The DNA for the CDR3 is TGCGCCAGCAGTGACTCTAAGCGGGGGACCCAAGAGACCCAGTACTTC.

V usage is TRBV18 and J usage is TRBJ1-5; D may be TRBD1 (5 bases). The CDR3 runs to 15 residues. V lost 2 bases and J lost 2, with 10 bases in between. Per the germline V gene, CDR1 is KGHSH and CDR2 is LQKENI. CDR3 sequence (DNA): TGTGCCAGCTCACCAGGGGGGGTCGGCAATCAGCCCCAGCATTTT. Translating it yields CASSPGGVGNQPQHF.

CDR3 in DNA: TGTGCCAGTAACCCCTGGGGGACTAACACCGGGGAGCTGTTTTTT. It translates to CASNPWGTNTGELFF. V is TRBV19 and J is TRBJ2-2; tentative D call: TRBD2 (6 bases). Germline CDR1 and CDR2: LNHDA and SQIVND (reference sequence). V dropped 7 bases and J dropped 2 bases, with 14 bases sitting between them. The CDR3 length is 15 residues.

The chain joins TRBV7-2 to TRBJ2-3; the D gene is possibly TRBD1 (5 bases). The ends were cut back, 3 bases at V and 5 bases at J, with 18 bases in the middle. From germline, CDR1 is SGHTA and CDR2 FQGNSA. The CDR3 is 16 amino acids. CDR3: CASSFLQGRAGDTQYF. CDR3 bases: TGTGCCAGCAGCTTCCTCCAGGGCCGAGCAGGAGATACGCAGTATTTT.

About this clone itself: The sample has other DNA sequences that encode this CDR3 too. V and J are TRBV5-1 and TRBJ2-7; 11 bases map to TRBD1. Germline V gene sequence: CDR1 SGHRS, CDR2 YFSETQ. With 4 bases clipped from V and 2 bases from J, the junction kept 2 bases outside the gene matches. This CDR3 region has 14 residues. CDR3 nucleotide sequence: TGCGCCAGCAGCGCGGACAGGGGGCCCTACGAGCAGTACTTC. Translation: CASSADRGPYEQYF.

This clone is a singleton in its sample. V and J are TRBV7-2 and TRBJ1-3; D is ambiguous. The CDR3 has 15 residues. V dropped 6 bases and J dropped 0 bases, with 12 bases sitting between them. Germline CDR1 reads SGHTA; CDR2 reads FQGNSA. Here the CDR3 reads CASSDGPFSGNTIYF. CDR3 sequence (DNA): TGTGCCAGCAGTGACGGGCCCTTCTCTGGAAACACCATATATTTT. Complete variable domain (other parts from reference TRBV7-2 and TRBJ1-3): GAGVSQSPSNKVTEKGKDVELRCDPISGHTALYWYRQSLGQGLEFLIYFQGNSAPDKSGLPSDRFSAERTGGSVSTLTIQRTQQEDSAVYLCASSDGPFSGNTIYFGEGSWLTVV.